Shown below are 10 T cell receptor beta chains from a single sample sequenced in a study of blood T cells in healthy people across ages. The second PCR ran roughly 6 to 12 cycles with a sample-barcoded 5' primer and J-beta primers. TCRdb fed the 5' RACE reads into MiXCR, producing one record per CDR3 protein. The sample has 850,000 to 1,000,000 distinct CDR3 sequences, around 48% seen once; the top ten hold over 10%. Sequenced material: blood. The receptors derive from a young man in good health.

The chain employs TRBV6-2 or TRBV6-3 and TRBJ2-7; D is undetermined. The germline CDR1 and CDR2 sequences are MNHEY and SVGEGT. The V and J ends lost 6 bases and 11 bases respectively, with 17 bases between them. CDR3 size: 12 residues. The CDR3 region has the DNA TGTGCCAGCAGCGACGTTGGACGTGAGGAGTACTTC. As protein: CASSDVGREEYF.

Only a few counts were recorded for this clonotype. This chain links TRBV4-2 with TRBJ2-3; a weak D match, TRBD2 (5 bases). The V end lost 2 bases, the J end lost 2 bases, and 11 bases lay between the germline ends. Germline loops: CDR1 LGHNA, CDR2 YNFKEQ. The CDR3 sequence is 15 residues long. The DNA for the CDR3 is TGTGCCAGCAGCCAACCCCCGGGATCCACAGATACGCAGTATTTT. Protein sequence: CASSQPPGSTDTQYF.

The CDR3 DNA sequence: TGTGCCATCTTAGGCTCGACTAGAGGGTCTAATCGGGCTACGCAGTATTTT. This sequence encodes CAILGSTRGSNRATQYF. V gene TRBV10-3 combines with J gene TRBJ2-3, with D possibly TRBD2 on 6 matching bases. Germline V gives CDR1 ENHRY, CDR2 SYGVKD. Trimming pared 8 bases from V and 8 bases from J, leaving 29 bases between. The length of the CDR3 is 17 residues.

This clonotype was counted between two and nine times. The rearrangement joins TRBV5-1 to TRBJ1-5; a weak D match, TRBD1 (5 bases). V lost 3 bases and J lost 4, with 14 bases in between. This CDR3 comprises 15 residues. Germline V CDR1 and CDR2: SGHRS, YFSETQ. Here the CDR3 reads CASSSDTGPNQPQHF. The CDR3 coding sequence is TGCGCCAGCAGCTCGGACACGGGACCTAATCAGCCCCAGCATTTT.

This sequence joins TRBV5-1 and TRBJ2-4; D is possibly TRBD2 (5 bases). The J call may be in error: the DNA end matches TRBJ2-5 better. From germline, CDR1 is SGHRS and CDR2 YFSETQ. This CDR3 has 18 amino acids. CDR3 residues: CASTSRWTSDSTQETQYF. The CDR3 DNA reads TGCGCCAGCACCTCTCGCTGGACTTCTGACTCTACGCAAGAGACCCAGTACTTC.

Note on this clonotype: A clone one base away is much larger, so this may be a read error. The V gene is TRBV28, the J gene TRBJ2-3; 8 bases map to TRBD1. The CDR3 has 18 amino acids. In germline, CDR1 is MDHEN, CDR2 SYDVKM. The V and J ends lost 4 bases and 3 bases, in that order; junction bases with no gene match: 15. CDR3 DNA: TGTGCCAGCAGTTCCGGACAGGGTGATGGGTTAGGTACAGATACGCAGTATTTT. As protein: CASSSGQGDGLGTDTQYF. The entire variable domain, with the rest obtained from reference TRBV28 and TRBJ2-3, is as follows: DVKVTQSSRYLVKRTGEKVFLECVQDMDHENMFWYRQDPGLGLRLIYFSYDVKMKEKGDIPEGYSVSREKKERFSLILESASTNQTSMYLCASSSGQGDGLGTDTQYFGPGTRLTVL.

The chain is built from TRBV25-1 and TRBJ2-7; TRBD2 matches at 8 bases. The J segment lost 6 bases and the V segment lost 1 base, leaving 5 bases of the junction unmatched. This CDR3 is 14 amino acids long. Germline CDR1 is MGHDK and CDR2 is SYGVNS. The CDR3 nucleotides are TGTGCCAGCAGTGAATCGGGGGGGCAGTTCGAGCAGTACTTC. This sequence encodes CASSESGGQFEQYF.

This clonotype was recorded a few times. The rearrangement joins TRBV3-1 to TRBJ2-5, with 8 positions matching TRBD2. Germline V gene data show CDR1 as LGHDT and CDR2 as YNNKEL (reference sequence). The CDR3 has 16 amino acids. V lost 4 bases to trimming and J lost 5 bases; unmatched junction nucleotides: 12. CDR3 in amino acids: CASSLGGGSTSETQYF. The CDR3, as DNA: TGTGCCAGCAGCCTGGGCGGGGGGAGCACCAGCGAGACCCAGTACTTC.

J is TRBJ2-7 and V is TRBV20-1; a weak D match, TRBD2 (5 bases). Germline loops: CDR1 DFQATT, CDR2 SNEGSKA (reference sequence). The CDR3 runs 13 residues. Trimming removed 6 bases at V and 4 bases at J, with 16 bases between. The CDR3, as DNA: TGCAGTGCCCCGGGCCCCGGGAAGTACGAGCAGTACTTC. Translated, it gives CSAPGPGKYEQYF.

The CDR3: CSARVSGGNTDTQYF. CDR3 sequence (DNA): TGCAGTGCTAGAGTAAGCGGGGGGAACACAGATACGCAGTATTTT. V is TRBV20-1 and J is TRBJ2-3; 9 bases are shared with TRBD2. The J segment lost 2 bases and the V segment lost 1 base, leaving 4 bases of the junction unmatched. This CDR3 contains 15 residues. Germline CDR1 reads DFQATT; CDR2 reads SNEGSKA (reference sequence).